This section outlines one T cell receptor (beta chain) sequence together with its context. This clone was found a few times. Its cognate antigen has yet to be identified. One base away there is no much larger clone; base qualities are not given. TCRbeta CDR3 regions were amplified from genomic DNA by means of the immunoSEQ Assay, a bias-controlled multiplex PCR. Under the source paper's analysis protocol: The number of nucleated cells in each sample was estimated from the amplification of reference gene primers within the assay. To quantify the absolute abundance of each unique TCRbeta CDR3 rearrangement, sequence reads were collapsed and filtered. For each sample, productive Simpson clonality was calculated as the square root of Simpson's diversity index over productive rearrangements. In its TCRdb copy, this immuneACCESS table keeps in-frame sequences only and misses some clones. Where compared with another copy, unresolved V genes explain less than half of these, and the others have no known cause. V and J calls and clone size are those listed in that table; D and trimming were worked out from the DNA. In all, the sample holds roughly 93,000 clones, and 75% to 90% of those were seen once. 1.1% of the sample lies in the top ten.

Each collaborating institution followed its own protocols to collect whole blood in K2EDTA tubes. Collaborator samples were shipped for TCRbeta analysis as frozen whole blood, isolated PBMCs, or DNA extracted from either sample type. This sample stems from a study of blood T cell repertoires in COVID-19 (TCRdb year 2020). About the full investigation: The collaborator samples originated in the United States, Italy and Spain and spanned the acute and convalescent phases of COVID-19. Samples were obtained from the ongoing ImmuneRACE study (first 160 participants) and from roughly 1,300 subjects provided by 6 global collaborators. A freely available public database, intended as a resource for researchers studying the immune response to SARS-CoV-2, is where the repertoires were released. Deeply sampled blood TCRbeta repertoires from subjects exposed to, actively infected with, or recovered from COVID-19 were included in the dataset. The sample metadata nearly always contained a de-identified subject ID, COVID-19 status, age in years and sex. The prospective study material was composed of cDNA or gDNA derived from T cells, B-cell-depleted T cells, or PBMCs. Where available, HLA class I and class II types were taken from metadata supplied by the sample provider and were not determined by assay-based typing.

Summary of the overall study and its limitations: Clinical and demographic metadata were provided uncurated, with the amount varying by source and participant.

V and J are trimmed by 4 bases and 0 bases, and the gene matches miss 19 bases of the junction. CDR1 and CDR2 are read off the germline V gene as SNHLY and FYNNEI. The CDR3 runs 21 amino acids, cysteine and phenylalanine included. Of all the DNA, just the CDR3 is kept, 63 bases in frame from base 1. The sample comprised peripheral blood. This chain joins TRBV2 to TRBJ2-4, with TRBD2 matching 9 junction bases. This TCR derives from a human donor in a cohort sampled during active COVID-19. The DNA is as follows: TGTGCCAGCAGTGGGGGACGGGCTAGCGGGAATATAGTGCTAGCCAAAAACATTCAGTACTTC. Translated, it gives CASSGGRASGNIVLAKNIQYF.